The following is a TCR beta chain sequence with its context. The antigen is unknown. As the method for making TCR beta libraries, quantitative 5'-RACE with molecular barcodes was used. One entry per CDR3 protein, called by TCRdb with MiXCR from the 5' RACE reads. The data hold approximately 250,000 distinct CDR3 sequences, with approximately 30% observed a single time. The sample originates from a study of CD8 T cells in ankylosing spondylitis. Study observations and caveats: A TCR beta motif of eight highly homologous variants appeared characteristic of ankylosing spondylitis blood. Certain motif variants had earlier appeared in reactive arthritis synovial fluid and blood. Reportedly, disease-linked clones are significantly enriched in ankylosing spondylitis patients' matched synovial fluid.

Sequenced input: blood, either unsorted or a sorted T cell fraction (not recorded which). The sequence derives from a male donor with ankylosing spondylitis or in good health (not recorded which).

Here the CDR3 DNA reads TGCAGTGCTAGAGAGATGGTCGTGCCGAGTCAGCAGTACTTC. This gives the protein CSAREMVVPSQQYF. The rearrangement links TRBV20-1 to TRBJ2-7; D gene unclear. This CDR3 is 14 amino acids long. Trimming pared 0 bases from V and 8 bases from J, leaving 17 bases between. Germline V CDR1 and CDR2: DFQATT, SNEGSKA (reference sequence).